This T cell receptor beta chain was identified during a study of T cells expressing NK-cell markers. Overall study: The authors derived TCR beta repertoires from sorted CD3+CD56+NKG2C+, CD3+CD56+NKG2C- and CD3+CD56-NKG2C+ T cells.

This CDR3 region has 19 residues. CDR1 is SGHAT, CDR2 FQDESV, per germline (reference sequence). Study-wide results and limits: The study did not resolve the HCMV specificity of expanded NKG2C+ T cell clones. Dominance of the CD3+CD56-NKG2C+ fraction by these clonotypes also held in several donors.

In regard to this clonotype: Its matching antigen is unknown.

Beta-chain TCR cDNA was generated via 5'RACE template switching with UMIs. From its re-call of the 5' RACE reads, TCRdb lists each CDR3 protein once, without DNA. This table holds 350,000 to 450,000 distinct CDR3 sequences. The TCR comes from a man aged 18 to 69 in good health. Sequenced material: blood T cells: a sorted CD56 or NKG2C T cell subset, CD4+ or CD8+ T cells, or bulk PBMC T cells (not recorded which). J is TRBJ2-6 and V is TRBV11-1; the D call from TCRdb, TRBD2, cannot be confirmed without DNA. The CDR3 protein is CASSSRTTGLLTGANVLTF. The full variable domain, with the rest looked up from reference TRBV11-1 and TRBJ2-6, is EAEVAQSPRYKITEKSQAVAFWCDPISGHATLYWYRQILGQGPELLVQFQDESVVDDSQLPKDRFSAERLKGVDSTLKIQPAELGDSAMYLCASSSRTTGLLTGANVLTFGAGSRLTVL.